This T cell receptor (beta chain) was sequenced in a study of CD8 T cells in Susac syndrome. The V gene lost 5 bases and the J gene lost 3 bases, with 16 bases spanning the gap. Germline-derived CDR1 and CDR2 are MNHEY and SVGEGT. The CDR3 covers 15 residues. CD8+ and CD4+ T cells circulating in blood were sequenced for TCR beta. The multiple sclerosis controls were treatment-naive patients affected by stable or active relapsing-remitting disease. When the RNA was reverse transcribed, random hexamers were used with an input of roughly 0.45 to 1 ug. TCRdb reanalysed the immunoSEQ multiplex PCR reads using MiXCR and keeps one entry per CDR3 protein. This table holds roughly 80,000 distinct CDR3 sequences, over 75% found once.

This receptor was identified in a human donor with multiple sclerosis. The chain joins TRBV6-2 or TRBV6-3 to TRBJ1-1; no definite D call. The sample consisted of CD8+ T cells from PBMCs. Here the CDR3 DNA reads TGTGCCAGCAGTCCCTTGGCGGGGATCTACACTGAAGCTTTCTTT. It translates to CASSPLAGIYTEAFF.